This T cell receptor (beta chain) was retrieved from a study of cytomegalovirus exposure and HLA in healthy donors. Study-level findings and limits: A few chains linked to CMV were shown in vitro to be specific for CMV antigens. Association with HLA alleles at 0.05 false discovery rate was found for roughly 17,000 TCR beta sequences in a later analysis.

60 Vbeta and 13 Jbeta primers were used in PCR. Clones were sequenced by immunoSEQ multiplex PCR, and TCRdb holds only the in-frame ones, with some missing. The table records approximately 140,000 clones, over 65% of them present only once. Germline values: CDR1 KGHSH, CDR2 LQKENI. The V end lost 5 bases, the J end lost 2 bases, and 9 bases lay between the germline ends. This CDR3 spans 13 amino acids. This clone came up a few times. Its antigen is undetermined. The sequenced sample consisted of PBMCs. The V call is TRBV18, the J call TRBJ2-5; D is unresolved. This receptor was identified in a male donor in good health and CMV-seronegative. The CDR3 nucleotides are TGTGCCAGCTCAAGCCCTCCACAAGAGACCCAGTACTTC. Its protein is CASSSPPQETQYF.